The rows below give T cell receptor beta chains drawn from one sample of a study of T cells after yellow fever vaccination. MiXCR was run by TCRdb on the 5' RACE reads, yielding one entry per CDR3 protein. The data hold fewer than 650,000 distinct CDR3 sequences, with around a fifth observed a single time. The input for sequencing was PBMCs, taken approximately 22 days after the first yellow fever vaccination. Receptor source: a man younger than 35 who received the YFV17D yellow fever vaccine. The CDR3 runs from the conserved cysteine through the conserved F or W. Each record gives: CDR3 protein, J gene, V gene.

CASSQDWGGIDEQFF	TRBJ2-1	TRBV4-2
CASSKNHLRNEQFF	TRBJ2-1	TRBV21-1
CASSLGGSEQYF	TRBJ2-7	TRBV12-3/TRBV12-4
CASSLTGGESNQPQHF	TRBJ1-5	TRBV18
CASSYEPGTRYTF	TRBJ1-2	TRBV7-9
CASSGRGETQYF	TRBJ2-5	TRBV5-1
CASSYRDTQETQYF	TRBJ2-5	TRBV4-1
CASSLRQEANYGYTF	TRBJ1-2	TRBV7-9
CASRATGGSSYEQYF	TRBJ2-7	TRBV6-1
CASSSPGQTTMKQFF	TRBJ2-1	TRBV27
CASSQPAPIYNEQFF	TRBJ2-1	TRBV3-1
CASSPRQGTAFF	TRBJ1-1	TRBV12-3/TRBV12-4
CASSLGDTYNEQFF	TRBJ2-1	TRBV27
CASSQGQATAYEQYF	TRBJ2-7	TRBV4-1
CASSLHRGPNEQYF	TRBJ2-7	TRBV4-2
CASSRSLAGVSYEQYF	TRBJ2-7	TRBV6-1
CASSAKGTGWGQPQHF	TRBJ1-5	TRBV6-1
CASSIGSGSNQPQHF	TRBJ1-5	TRBV19
CASSVDRTNNSPLHF	TRBJ1-6	TRBV9
CASSFPQGHGYTF	TRBJ1-2	TRBV7-9
CASSQGALQQFF	TRBJ2-1	TRBV7-9
CASTRSTRETQYF	TRBJ2-5	TRBV7-2
CASELQGADTQYF	TRBJ2-3	TRBV7-2
CASSLAITGSYNEQFF	TRBJ2-1	TRBV7-2
CASSEGGPISLYEQYF	TRBJ2-7	TRBV5-1
CSADRGHGDTQYF	TRBJ2-3	TRBV29-1
CASSSRRDSYGYTF	TRBJ1-2	TRBV7-2
CASSSSWATGELFF	TRBJ2-2	TRBV7-2
CASSPRTGEYTEAFF	TRBJ1-1	TRBV6-1
CSASFGIQETQYF	TRBJ2-5	TRBV20-1
CASSPGQGVQPQHF	TRBJ1-5	TRBV7-8
CSAETRGNYGYTF	TRBJ1-2	TRBV20-1
CSARAAGGVGETQYF	TRBJ2-5	TRBV20-1
CSASGIQGNYYEQYF	TRBJ2-7	TRBV20-1
CASSPRARGPGELFF	TRBJ2-2	TRBV23-1
CSARDNNRPLYGYTF	TRBJ1-2	TRBV20-1
CASSFSGGLYEQYF	TRBJ2-7	TRBV11-2
CASSYSPQELNTEAFF	TRBJ1-1	TRBV6-5
CAISDGSGGDNEQFF	TRBJ2-1	TRBV10-3
CASNDRGPWDTEAFF	TRBJ1-1	TRBV19
CASSLTGTGALSSYEQYF	TRBJ2-7	TRBV11-1
CASSEGGTYGYTF	TRBJ1-2	TRBV6-1
CSASERGFPRGELFF	TRBJ2-2	TRBV20-1
CSVSSGVGEKLFF	TRBJ1-4	TRBV29-1
CASSLTSGGGEQFF	TRBJ2-1	TRBV7-3
CASSLNFGARRANTEAFF	TRBJ1-1	TRBV11-2
CASSLQGSPYSGNTIYF	TRBJ1-3	TRBV5-1
CASAGGAETGELFF	TRBJ2-2	TRBV9
CATSGKRGGPKTQYF	TRBJ2-5	TRBV24-1
CASSQDLLSSAEQYF	TRBJ2-7	TRBV5-1
CASRQSEDSARRTQYF	TRBJ2-5	TRBV5-1
CASSYSTSGTSEAFF	TRBJ1-1	TRBV6-5
CASSQTREPGNIQYF	TRBJ2-4	TRBV4-3
CAWSVQKLSTDTQYF	TRBJ2-3	TRBV30
CASSLSSQTQYF	TRBJ2-5	TRBV5-1